A selection of T cell receptor beta chains follows, all from one sample in a study of blood T cell repertoires in COVID-19. Clones were read by immunoSEQ multiplex PCR, and TCRdb kept only the in-frame ones, dropping some. Here the sample spans fewer than 150,000 clones, 84% being singletons. Sequences were obtained from peripheral blood. Receptors were obtained from a human donor in a cohort sampled during active COVID-19. The CDR3 runs from the conserved cysteine through the conserved F or W. The D gene is left open where the match is weak. Size is omitted from some rows. Given values are once, few, many or a class for expanded clones.

V: TRBV5-4; J: TRBJ1-2; size: NA; D: NA; CDR3: CASSLSGARYGYTF; DNA: TGTGCCAGCAGCTTGTCAGGGGCGAGGTATGGCTACACCTTC
V: TRBV3-1/TRBV3-2; J: TRBJ1-1; size: NA; D: NA; CDR3: CASSQDLNTKDTEAFF; DNA: TGTGCCAGCAGCCAAGATCTGAACACTAAGGACACTGAAGCTTTCTTT
V: TRBV4-3; J: TRBJ2-3; size: NA; D: NA; CDR3: CASSQGFGGTDTQYF; DNA: TGCGCCAGCAGCCAAGGTTTCGGGGGCACAGATACGCAGTATTTT
V: TRBV4-3; J: TRBJ1-2; size: few; D: TRBD1; CDR3: CASSQSLQGANYGYTF; DNA: TGCGCCAGCAGCCAATCTCTACAGGGGGCTAACTATGGCTACACCTTC
V: TRBV4-1; J: TRBJ2-7; size: NA; D: TRBD2; CDR3: CASSRGLAGDRSEQYF; DNA: TGCGCCAGCAGCCGCGGACTAGCGGGGGACAGGTCGGAGCAGTACTTC
V: TRBV5-6; J: TRBJ1-2; size: NA; D: TRBD1; CDR3: CASSLGTGGNYGYTF; DNA: TGTGCCAGCAGCTTGGGGACAGGGGGAAACTATGGCTACACCTTC
V: TRBV18; J: TRBJ1-2; size: NA; D: TRBD1; CDR3: CASSPGQDNYGYTF; DNA: TGTGCCAGCTCACCTGGACAGGACAACTATGGCTACACCTTC
V: TRBV7-9; J: TRBJ1-3; size: once; D: NA; CDR3: CASSLYVSFSGNTIYF; DNA: TGTGCCAGCAGCTTATACGTGAGCTTCTCTGGAAACACCATATATTTT
V: TRBV6-2/TRBV6-3; J: TRBJ1-1; size: NA; D: NA; CDR3: CASSKLRGEAEAFF; DNA: TGTGCCAGCAGCAAACTCCGGGGGGAAGCTGAAGCTTTCTTT
V: TRBV2; J: TRBJ2-4; size: NA; D: TRBD2; CDR3: CASRVETSGKNIQYF; DNA: TGTGCCAGCAGAGTGGAGACTAGCGGAAAAAACATTCAGTACTTC
V: TRBV30; J: TRBJ1-1; size: NA; D: NA; CDR3: CAWSSAGNTEAFF; DNA: TGTGCCTGGAGTAGTGCGGGGAACACTGAAGCTTTCTTT
V: TRBV27; J: TRBJ1-2; size: NA; D: NA; CDR3: CASSPGFGYTF; DNA: TGTGCCAGCAGCCCAGGGTTTGGCTACACCTTC
V: TRBV4-1; J: TRBJ1-1; size: NA; D: NA; CDR3: CASSQDLTFGGTEAFF; DNA: TGCGCCAGCAGCCAAGATCTTACGTTCGGGGGCACTGAAGCTTTCTTT
V: TRBV7-9; J: TRBJ1-6; size: NA; D: NA; CDR3: CASSSASGVTPLHF; DNA: TGTGCCAGCAGCTCAGCGTCAGGGGTTACACCCCTCCACTTT
V: TRBV19; J: TRBJ1-2; size: NA; D: NA; CDR3: CASSIDERLQKVYGYTF; DNA: TGTGCCAGTAGTATAGATGAACGACTCCAAAAGGTTTATGGCTACACCTTC
V: TRBV7-9; J: TRBJ1-2; size: NA; D: NA; CDR3: CASSSSANYGYTF; DNA: TGTGCCAGCAGTAGTTCGGCTAACTATGGCTACACCTTC
V: TRBV5-1; J: TRBJ2-3; size: few; D: TRBD1; CDR3: CASSLGFSGTDTDTQYF; DNA: TGCGCCAGCAGCTTGGGATTCTCGGGGACAGACACAGATACGCAGTATTTT
V: TRBV4-2; J: TRBJ2-2; size: NA; D: TRBD1; CDR3: CASSQEGTGFSGELFF; DNA: TGTGCCAGCAGCCAAGAAGGGACAGGGTTCTCCGGGGAGCTGTTTTTT
V: TRBV5-1; J: TRBJ1-3; size: NA; D: NA; CDR3: CASSLNSGNTIYF; DNA: TGCGCCAGCAGCTTAAACAGTGGAAACACCATATATTTT
V: TRBV10-3; J: TRBJ2-5; size: NA; D: TRBD1; CDR3: CASGQDSETQYF; DNA: TGTGCCAGCGGACAGGACTCGGAGACCCAGTACTTC
V: TRBV9; J: TRBJ2-7; size: NA; D: NA; CDR3: CASSRGGEQYF; DNA: TGTGCCAGCAGCCGAGGTGGGGAGCAGTACTTC
V: TRBV18; J: TRBJ2-5; size: NA; D: NA; CDR3: CASSQGVEETQYF; DNA: TGTGCCAGCTCCCAAGGGGTAGAAGAGACCCAGTACTTC
V: TRBV5-6; J: TRBJ2-5; size: NA; D: TRBD1; CDR3: CASSSVGTVKTQYF; DNA: TGTGCCAGCAGCTCTGTGGGGACAGTGAAGACCCAGTACTTC
V: TRBV4-3; J: TRBJ1-2; size: NA; D: NA; CDR3: CASSQSRTANSYGYTF; DNA: TGCGCCAGCAGCCAATCCCGGACAGCTAATTCCTATGGCTACACCTTC
V: TRBV10-1; J: TRBJ2-7; size: NA; D: NA; CDR3: CASSGRGSYEQYF; DNA: TGCGCCAGCAGTGGAAGGGGATCCTACGAGCAGTACTTC
V: TRBV10-3; J: TRBJ2-2; size: NA; D: NA; CDR3: CATLAPANTGELFF; DNA: TGTGCCACCCTAGCCCCCGCGAACACCGGGGAGCTGTTTTTT